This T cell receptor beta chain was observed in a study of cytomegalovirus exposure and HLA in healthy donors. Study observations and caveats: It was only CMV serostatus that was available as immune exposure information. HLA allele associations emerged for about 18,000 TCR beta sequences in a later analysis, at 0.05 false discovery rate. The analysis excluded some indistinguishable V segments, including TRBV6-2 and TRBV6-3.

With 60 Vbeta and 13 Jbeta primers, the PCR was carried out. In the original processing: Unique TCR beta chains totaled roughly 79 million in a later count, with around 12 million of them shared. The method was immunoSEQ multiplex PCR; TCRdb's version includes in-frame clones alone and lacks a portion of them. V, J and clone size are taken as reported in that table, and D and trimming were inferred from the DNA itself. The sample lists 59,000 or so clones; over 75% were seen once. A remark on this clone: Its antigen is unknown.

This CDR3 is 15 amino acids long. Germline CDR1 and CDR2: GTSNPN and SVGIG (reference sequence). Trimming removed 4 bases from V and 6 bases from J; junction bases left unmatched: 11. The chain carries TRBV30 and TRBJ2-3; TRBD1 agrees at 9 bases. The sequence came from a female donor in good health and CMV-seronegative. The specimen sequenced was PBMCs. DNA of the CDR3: TGTGCCTGGACTACCGGGACAGGGTCATGGGATACGCAGTATTTT. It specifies CAWTTGTGSWDTQYF.